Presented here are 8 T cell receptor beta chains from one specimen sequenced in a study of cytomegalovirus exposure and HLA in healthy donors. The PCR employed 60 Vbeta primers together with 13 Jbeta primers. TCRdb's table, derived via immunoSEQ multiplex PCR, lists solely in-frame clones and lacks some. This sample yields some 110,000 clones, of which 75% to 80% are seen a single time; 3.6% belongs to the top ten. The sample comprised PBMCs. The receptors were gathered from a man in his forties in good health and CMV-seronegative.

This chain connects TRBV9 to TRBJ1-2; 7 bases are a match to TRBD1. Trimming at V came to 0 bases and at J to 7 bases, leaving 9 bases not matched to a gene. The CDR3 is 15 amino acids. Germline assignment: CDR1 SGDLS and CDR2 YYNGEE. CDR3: CASSVGAGGSSGYTF. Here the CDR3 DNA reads TGTGCCAGCAGCGTAGGTGCAGGGGGATCTTCTGGCTACACCTTC.

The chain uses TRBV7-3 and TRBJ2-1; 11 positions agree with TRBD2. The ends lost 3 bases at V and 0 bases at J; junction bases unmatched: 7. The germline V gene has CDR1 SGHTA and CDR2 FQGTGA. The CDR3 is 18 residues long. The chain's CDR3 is CASSLASGGYSSYNEQFF. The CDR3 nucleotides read TGTGCCAGCAGCTTGGCTAGCGGGGGGTATAGCTCCTACAATGAGCAGTTCTTC.

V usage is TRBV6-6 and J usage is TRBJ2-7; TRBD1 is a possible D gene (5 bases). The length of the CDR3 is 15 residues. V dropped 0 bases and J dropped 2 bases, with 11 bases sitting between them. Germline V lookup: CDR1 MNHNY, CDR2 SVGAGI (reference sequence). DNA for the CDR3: TGTGCCAGCAGTTACTCCGGGCAGGGTACCTACGAGCAGTACTTC. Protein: CASSYSGQGTYEQYF.

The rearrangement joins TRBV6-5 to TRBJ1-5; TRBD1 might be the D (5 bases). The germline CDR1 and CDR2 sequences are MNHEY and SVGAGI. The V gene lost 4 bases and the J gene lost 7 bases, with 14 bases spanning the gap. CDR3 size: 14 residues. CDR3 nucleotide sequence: TGTGCCAGCAGTTCAGCCAGGGATTACCAGCCCCAGCATTTT. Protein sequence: CASSSARDYQPQHF.

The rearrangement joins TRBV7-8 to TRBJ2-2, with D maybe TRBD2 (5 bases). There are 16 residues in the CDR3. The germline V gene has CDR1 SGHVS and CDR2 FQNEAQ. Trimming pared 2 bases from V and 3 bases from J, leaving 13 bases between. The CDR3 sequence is CASSLTAMRDTGELFF. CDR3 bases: TGTGCCAGCAGCTTAACCGCCATGAGGGACACCGGGGAGCTGTTTTTT.

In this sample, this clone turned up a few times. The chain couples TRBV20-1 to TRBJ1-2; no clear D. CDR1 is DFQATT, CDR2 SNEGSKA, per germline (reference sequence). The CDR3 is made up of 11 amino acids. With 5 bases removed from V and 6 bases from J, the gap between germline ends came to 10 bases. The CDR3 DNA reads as TGCAGTGCTGGGAGGGAGGATGGCTACACCTTC. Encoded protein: CSAGREDGYTF.

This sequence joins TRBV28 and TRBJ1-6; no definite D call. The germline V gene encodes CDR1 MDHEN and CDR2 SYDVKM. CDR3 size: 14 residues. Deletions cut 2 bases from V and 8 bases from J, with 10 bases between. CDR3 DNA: TGTGCCAGCAGTTTACCCCCCGGGGATTCACCCCTCCACTTT. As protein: CASSLPPGDSPLHF.

The CDR3 loop reads CASSPDLFNTEAFF. The CDR3 DNA follows: TGTGCCAGCAGCCCCGACTTGTTTAACACTGAAGCTTTCTTT. V usage is TRBV5-4 and J usage is TRBJ1-1; D is ambiguous. CDR1 is SGHNT, CDR2 YYREEE, per germline (reference sequence). The CDR3 contains 14 residues. V lost 4 bases to trimming and J lost 2 bases, with 12 bases between them.